This T cell receptor beta chain is from a study of CD8 T cells in Susac syndrome. From germline, CDR1 is SGHAT and CDR2 FQDESV (reference sequence). CDR3 length equals 13 residues. Trimming cost V 2 bases and J 8 bases; bases outside gene matches: 2. RNA was extracted with the RNeasy kit, and a quantity of roughly 0.5 to 1 ug was reverse transcribed using random hexamers. MiXCR, applied by TCRdb to the immunoSEQ multiplex PCR reads, yields one record per CDR3 protein. The sample includes around 280,000 distinct CDR3 sequences, about 91% of them seen just once. This receptor was identified in a human donor with multiple sclerosis. The chain is built from TRBV11-1 and TRBJ2-1, with 8 bases lining up with TRBD2. The source material was CD4+ T cells from PBMCs. CDR3 sequence reads: CASSLTGGHEQFF. As DNA, the CDR3 is TGTGCCAGCAGCTTAACGGGAGGGCATGAGCAGTTCTTC.